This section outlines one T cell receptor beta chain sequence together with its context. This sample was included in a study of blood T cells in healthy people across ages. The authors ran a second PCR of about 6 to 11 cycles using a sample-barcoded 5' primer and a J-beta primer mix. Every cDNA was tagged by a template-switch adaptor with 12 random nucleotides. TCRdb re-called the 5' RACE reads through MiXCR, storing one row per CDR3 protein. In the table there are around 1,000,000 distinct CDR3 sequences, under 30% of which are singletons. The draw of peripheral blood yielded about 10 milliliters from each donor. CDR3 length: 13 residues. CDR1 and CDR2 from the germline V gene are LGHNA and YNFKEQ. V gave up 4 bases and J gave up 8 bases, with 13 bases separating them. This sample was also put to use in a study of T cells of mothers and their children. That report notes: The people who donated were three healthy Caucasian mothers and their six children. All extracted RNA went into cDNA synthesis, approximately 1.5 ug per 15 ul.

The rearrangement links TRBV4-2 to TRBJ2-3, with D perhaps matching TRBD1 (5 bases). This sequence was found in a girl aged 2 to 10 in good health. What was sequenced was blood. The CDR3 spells CASSPPTGGTQYF. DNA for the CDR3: TGTGCCAGCAGCCCCCCCACAGGCGGTACGCAGTATTTT.